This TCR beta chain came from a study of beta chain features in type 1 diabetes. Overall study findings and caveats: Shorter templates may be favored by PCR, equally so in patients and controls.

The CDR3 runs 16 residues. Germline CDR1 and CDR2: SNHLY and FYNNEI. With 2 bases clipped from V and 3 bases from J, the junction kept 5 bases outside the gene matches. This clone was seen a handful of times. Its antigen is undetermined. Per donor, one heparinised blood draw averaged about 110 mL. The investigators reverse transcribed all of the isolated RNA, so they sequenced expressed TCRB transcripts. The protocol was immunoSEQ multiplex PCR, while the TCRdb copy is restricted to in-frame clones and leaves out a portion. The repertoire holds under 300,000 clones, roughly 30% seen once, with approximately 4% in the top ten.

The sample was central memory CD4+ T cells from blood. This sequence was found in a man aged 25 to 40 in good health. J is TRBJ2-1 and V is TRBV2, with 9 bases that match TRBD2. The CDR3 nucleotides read TGTGCCAGCAGTGAACTAGCGGGGCTGGACTACAATGAGCAGTTCTTC. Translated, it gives CASSELAGLDYNEQFF.